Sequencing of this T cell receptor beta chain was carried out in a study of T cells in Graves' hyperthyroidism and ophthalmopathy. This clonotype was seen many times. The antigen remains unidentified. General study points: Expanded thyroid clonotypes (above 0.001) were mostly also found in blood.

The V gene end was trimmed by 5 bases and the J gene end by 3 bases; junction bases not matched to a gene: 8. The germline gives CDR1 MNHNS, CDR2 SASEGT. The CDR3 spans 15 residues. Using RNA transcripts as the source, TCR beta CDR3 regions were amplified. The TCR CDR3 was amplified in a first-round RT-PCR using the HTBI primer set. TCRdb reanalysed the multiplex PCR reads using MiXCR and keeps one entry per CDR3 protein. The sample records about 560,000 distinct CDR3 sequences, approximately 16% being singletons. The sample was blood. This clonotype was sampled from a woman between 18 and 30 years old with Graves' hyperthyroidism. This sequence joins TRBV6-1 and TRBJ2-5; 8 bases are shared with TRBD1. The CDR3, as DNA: TGTGCCAGCAGTTTGGACAGGGAGCCGAAAGAGACCCAGTACTTC. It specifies CASSLDREPKETQYF.